What follows describes a single T cell receptor beta chain. Deletions cut 2 bases from V and 0 bases from J, with 8 bases between. The germline CDR1 and CDR2 sequences are GTSNPN and SVGIG (reference sequence). This CDR3 has 13 residues. The source of the sample is a study of control samples from healthy donors and cancer patients. Data came from immunoSEQ multiplex PCR; TCRdb stores just in-frame clones and leaves some out. The profile shows 75,000 to 100,000 clones, almost 85% of them singletons. The source of this sequence is a man in his fifties or sixties in good health. The sequencing sample was made of blood. V and J are TRBV30 and TRBJ2-7; perhaps TRBD2 as D (5 bases). CDR3: CAWSYGNSYEQYF. As DNA, the CDR3 is TGTGCCTGGAGTTACGGGAACTCCTACGAGCAGTACTTC.